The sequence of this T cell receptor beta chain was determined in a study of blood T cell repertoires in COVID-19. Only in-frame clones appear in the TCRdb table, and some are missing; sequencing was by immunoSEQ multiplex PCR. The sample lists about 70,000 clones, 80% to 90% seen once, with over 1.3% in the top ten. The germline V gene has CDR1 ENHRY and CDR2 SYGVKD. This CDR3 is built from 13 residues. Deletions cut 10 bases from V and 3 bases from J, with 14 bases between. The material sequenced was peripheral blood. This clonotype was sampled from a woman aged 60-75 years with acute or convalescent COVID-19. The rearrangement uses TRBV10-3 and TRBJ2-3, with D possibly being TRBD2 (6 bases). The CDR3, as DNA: TGTGCCACGTCGGGCGGGGAAACAGATACGCAGTATTTT. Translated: CATSGGETDTQYF.